The source of this TCR beta chain is a study of blood T cells in healthy people across ages. Points on this clonotype: Its antigen is as yet unknown. At one boundary the junction diverges from the germline segment, which might be a read error.

This CDR3 has 15 residues. Points from the study as a whole: Researchers report that TCR beta diversity correlated strongly with naive T cell percentage. Both higher diversity and more naive CD4+ cells marked long-lived donors when set against aged donors.

A second roughly 7 to 12 cycle PCR used barcoded and J-beta primers. Sequencing yielded, for each sample, at least 2.5 million paired-end reads carrying CDR3. One entry per CDR3 protein results from TCRdb running MiXCR on the 5' RACE reads. The table lists about 1 million distinct CDR3 sequences, 35% to 50% of them singletons. This receptor was obtained from a woman aged 55-70 years in good health. The sequenced sample was blood. This chain joins TRBV12-3 or TRBV12-4 and TRBJ2-3; the match to TRBD2 covers 7 bases. The CDR3 loop reads CASSPSGGRGDTQYF. CDR3 bases: TGTGCTAGCAGTCCCTCCGGCGGGAGAGGGGATACGCAGTATTTT.